Detailed here is one T cell receptor beta chain. The sample holds many counts of this clonotype. Its antigen is unknown. No base qualities exist here, and no much larger clone lies one base off it. The CDR3 runs 15 amino acids, cysteine and phenylalanine included. CDR3 DNA is the only sequence kept; it has 45 bases, read in frame from the first base. From V the trimming removes 2 bases and from J it removes 4 bases, while the gene matches leave 1 base of the junction unaccounted for. Looking up the germline V gene (reference sequence) yields CDR1 MNHEY and CDR2 SMNVEV. To synthesize cDNA, template-switch 5'RACE was performed with a primer carrying a 10-nucleotide random unique molecular identifier so that each TCR transcript was tagged. Over 180 million TCR-beta sequences, covering 15-18 subjects, were produced in each sequencing run. Total RNA was extracted with the RNeasy kit. The KAPA Real-time Library Amplification kit was used to amplify TCR-beta VDJ regions with primers for the TCR constant region and the 5'RACE anchor. A first PCR added sample indexes and Illumina adaptors, and a second PCR then raised library yield. After Ampure bead purification, the TCR product of roughly 650 bp was size-selected on a 2% E-gel SizeSelection system. Before pooling, library quality was checked on a Bioanalyzer, concentration was measured with Qubit, and libraries were quantified with the Kapa Library Quantification kit. Paired-end 2 x 150 bp sequencing of the libraries was performed on an Illumina HiSeq 2500. To increase sequence diversity, about 23-32% phiX was spiked into each library pool. As for how the authors treated the data: The quality-filtered reads were processed with the UMI-based MiGEC pipeline, whose error correction step removed more than 85% of the raw TCR sequences. IMGT germline references were used for aligning VDJ genes, and each clonotype was defined as a unique CDR3 amino acid sequence together with its V-J genes. Clonal expansion, Shannon diversity and CDR3 relatedness were evaluated with VDJtools (CalcPairwiseDistances, ClusterSamples), while phylogenetic trees were built in CLCbio workbench. A clone was classed as expanded if it had 8 or more unique UMIs, a cutoff based on coefficient-of-variation modelling across technical triplicates. In-frame beta chains were kept once TCRdb had trimmed the public reads at Q25 with fastp and called clones with MiXCR. Each entry merges the rows of one CDR3 protein and shows their most common DNA and genes. Clone size and V and J calls follow TCRdb, not the original study. This sample holds around 15,000 distinct CDR3 sequences; around 3.4% were observed only once. 20% of the sample is taken by the ten largest.

Healthy controls were blood bank volunteers in Maryland, USA. TCR libraries for sorted subsets were made from under 1.1 million sorted CD4+ or CD8+ T cells. PBMCs were separated from peripheral blood using Ficoll-Hypaque density gradient centrifugation and then cryopreserved in liquid nitrogen. Paired sorted CD4+ and CD8+ subsets came from healthy controls, HAM/TSP patients and MS patients. This entry belongs to a study of neurological immune-mediated disorders (dated by TCRdb to between 2018 and 2021). In terms of the full investigation: Using UMI-based sequencing, the study compared peripheral blood TCR-beta repertoires from patients with HTLV-I-associated myelopathy (HAM/TSP), patients with multiple sclerosis, and healthy controls. The approximately 110 TCR-beta libraries covered PBMC samples along with longitudinal samples, technical triplicates, and paired sorted CD4+ and CD8+ T-cell subsets. Of the approximately 68 subjects in the cohort, about 14 were HAM/TSP patients, about 34 were multiple sclerosis patients, and roughly 20 were healthy controls. Study-level results and caveats: TCR clonal expansion was highest in HAM/TSP patients and lowest in MS patients, with MS patients falling below even healthy controls. No identical CDR3 amino acid sequences were shared among expanded clones across subjects, suggesting private TCR-beta repertoires in all groups.

The rearrangement joined TRBV27 to TRBJ2-2, with 10 bases in between that match TRBD1. Sample: CD8+ T cells from blood. The source of this sequence is a woman aged 40-49 years in good health. The CDR3 region has the sequence CASSLGQGGTGELFF. The bases read TGTGCCAGCAGTTTAGGACAGGGGGGCACCGGGGAGCTGTTTTTT.